This T cell receptor (delta chain) was sequenced during a study of gamma-delta T cells after stem cell transplantation. TCRdb re-called clones from the RT-PCR reads via CATT. This sample has roughly 1,200 delta-chain clones, with 15% to 20% found just once. The germline CDR1 and CDR2 sequences are GEAIGNYY and EKD. This CDR3 comprises 18 residues. Trimming removed 3 bases from V and 0 bases from J; junction bases left unmatched: 14. This clone came up a few times. A far larger clone lies a single base away; this is likely a read error. Other DNA variants within this sample encode the same CDR3. The chain couples TRDV2 to TRDJ1; 8 nucleotides line up with TRDD3. Sample: gamma-delta T cells. This sequence was found in a human donor. It is not recorded whose cells these are; they may come from a transplant donor. The CDR3 nucleotides are TGTGCCTGTGACCCAATTACTGGGGGGTACCCCTACACCGATAAACTCATCTTT. Protein sequence: CACDPITGGYPYTDKLIF.